This T cell receptor beta chain was profiled in a study of beta chain features in type 1 diabetes. This clone came up a few times. Its antigen is currently unknown. Expressed TCRB transcripts were sequenced after all isolated RNA was converted to cDNA. Method: immunoSEQ multiplex PCR; TCRdb's copy keeps in-frame clones and lacks some. The data show about 320,000 clones, with 12% to 15% seen just once and more than 6.5% held by the top ten. The CDR3 runs 17 residues. V was clipped by 2 bases and J by 0 bases, with 15 bases between them. Germline V gene sequence: CDR1 SGHTA, CDR2 FQGNSA. Study-wide results and caveats: When cDNA is sequenced, cells with high TCR expression could be over-represented. A greater similarity of naive, central memory and Treg TCRB repertoires was seen among patients than among healthy donors.

J is TRBJ2-3 and V is TRBV7-2; D gene unclear. The receptor comes from a man younger than 45 in good health. The sequenced sample consisted of central memory CD4+ T cells from blood. Written as DNA, the CDR3 is TGTGCCAGCAGCTTACGCTGGAGAACGTACAGCACAGATACGCAGTATTTT. Its protein is CASSLRWRTYSTDTQYF.